Each of the 30 T cell receptor beta chains below was sequenced from the same sample in a study of blood T cell repertoires in COVID-19. Some clones are missing from TCRdb's copy, which holds only in-frame ones; the method was immunoSEQ multiplex PCR. Here the sample spans approximately 180,000 clones, 65% to 80% being singletons. Sequenced input: PBMCs or T cells enriched from blood (not recorded which). These receptors were obtained from a woman aged 45-59 years with acute COVID-19.

This rearrangement joins TRBV28 to TRBJ1-2; TRBD1 might be the D (5 bases). V dropped 6 bases and J dropped 5 bases, with 13 bases sitting between them. The CDR3 runs to 13 residues. Germline V gene data show CDR1 as MDHEN and CDR2 as SYDVKM. The CDR3 is CASRYPGLYGYTF. The CDR3 coding sequence is TGTGCCAGCAGATATCCGGGACTTTATGGCTACACCTTC.

The J gene is TRBJ2-5, the V gene TRBV28, with 7 bases matching TRBD2. This CDR3 is 13 amino acids long. Per the germline V gene, CDR1 is MDHEN and CDR2 is SYDVKM. V dropped 10 bases and J dropped 1; count of bases not matched to a gene: 6. The CDR3 reads CAITRGFQETQYF. CDR3 bases: TGTGCCATAACGCGGGGGTTCCAAGAGACCCAGTACTTC. Full variable domain (rest looked up from reference TRBV28 and TRBJ2-5): DVKVTQSSRYLVKRTGEKVFLECVQDMDHENMFWYRQDPGLGLRLIYFSYDVKMKEKGDIPEGYSVSREKKERFSLILESASTNQTSMYLCAITRGFQETQYFGPGTRLLVL.

The rearrangement uses TRBV6-2 or TRBV6-3 and TRBJ2-5, with TRBD2 matching 7 bases. Per the germline V gene, CDR1 is MNHEY and CDR2 is SVGEGT. The CDR3 extends over 17 amino acids. The V and J ends lost 4 bases and 3 bases, in that order; junction bases with no gene match: 14. The CDR3 DNA reads as TGTGCCAGCAGTTTCCTAGCCGGGACTACCTATAAAGAGACCCAGTACTTC. The encoded protein is CASSFLAGTTYKETQYF.

The chain links TRBV20-1 to TRBJ1-4; D is unresolved. Germline V CDR1 and CDR2: DFQATT, SNEGSKA (reference sequence). The V end was cut by 3 bases, the J end by 1 base, with 15 bases between. This CDR3 is 16 amino acids long. CDR3 sequence reads: CSASGGRGVTNEKLFF. The CDR3 bases are TGCAGTGCTAGTGGAGGGAGAGGAGTAACTAATGAAAAACTGTTTTTT.

The chain has TRBV28 and TRBJ1-1; unclear D gene. With 5 bases removed from V and 5 bases from J, the gap between germline ends came to 21 bases. Looked up from germline, CDR1 is MDHEN and CDR2 is SYDVKM. The CDR3 has 16 amino acids. CDR3 nucleotides: TGTGCCAGCAGTCCCCCTGGGGTGGAGGGCCGGACTGAAGCTTTCTTT. Residues: CASSPPGVEGRTEAFF. Filled out from reference TRBV28 and TRBJ1-1, the complete variable domain reads DVKVTQSSRYLVKRTGEKVFLECVQDMDHENMFWYRQDPGLGLRLIYFSYDVKMKEKGDIPEGYSVSREKKERFSLILESASTNQTSMYLCASSPPGVEGRTEAFFGQGTRLTVV.

J is TRBJ2-5 and V is TRBV27, with no clear D. Trimming left V 3 bases short and J 1 base short, with 6 bases between. Germline CDR1 and CDR2: MNHEY and SMNVEV (reference sequence). The CDR3 runs to 13 residues. The CDR3 DNA follows: TGTGCCAGCAGTTTCCAGGCCCAAGAGACCCAGTACTTC. The encoded protein is CASSFQAQETQYF.

This clone was observed once. As DNA, the CDR3 is TGTGCCAGCAGCCAAGGGGACAGTAACACCGGGGAGCTGTTTTTT. It codes for CASSQGDSNTGELFF. The genes are TRBV4-2 and TRBJ2-2; 7 bases map to TRBD1. The CDR3 consists of 15 residues. The V gene's germline CDR1 is LGHNA and CDR2 YNFKEQ. The V and J ends lost 1 base and 2 bases, in that order; junction bases with no gene match: 1.

Only a few counts were recorded for this clone. The chain combines TRBV6-4 with TRBJ2-6; D is ambiguous. The germline V gene has CDR1 MRHNA and CDR2 SNTAGT. The CDR3 extends over 14 amino acids. Trimming took off 2 bases at V and 1 base at J, with 3 bases between the two ends. CDR3 loop: CASSDESGANVLTF. The CDR3, as DNA: TGTGCCAGCAGTGACGAGTCTGGGGCCAACGTCCTGACTTTC.

V and J are TRBV19 and TRBJ1-3; maybe TRBD1 (6 bases). The length of the CDR3 is 16 residues. V shed 7 bases and J shed 0 bases, with 16 bases lying between them. CDR1 LNHDA and CDR2 SQIVND come from the germline V gene (reference sequence). Here the CDR3 reads CASISGAGASGNTIYF. For the CDR3, the DNA is TGTGCCAGTATATCAGGGGCCGGGGCCTCTGGAAACACCATATATTTT.

V is TRBV2 and J is TRBJ2-3; TRBD2 might be the D (5 bases). The length of the CDR3 is 15 residues. V dropped 6 bases and J dropped 6 bases, with 19 bases sitting between them. The germline V gene encodes CDR1 SNHLY and CDR2 FYNNEI. Here the CDR3 reads CASRTQRSGSDTQYF. The CDR3, as DNA: TGTGCCAGCAGGACACAGCGGTCGGGATCGGATACGCAGTATTTT.

The gene calls are TRBV28 and TRBJ2-2; the D gene is possibly TRBD2 (6 bases). CDR3 size: 14 residues. Trimming stripped 8 bases from V and 5 bases from J, with 15 bases between. Germline lookup yields CDR1 MDHEN and CDR2 SYDVKM. The CDR3 loop is CASGPAGKTGELFF. CDR3 sequence (DNA): TGTGCCAGCGGGCCGGCGGGGAAGACCGGGGAGCTGTTTTTT.

There are a few counts of this clone. The genes are TRBV5-1 and TRBJ2-6; a weak D match, TRBD1 (9 bases). V gave up 5 bases and J gave up 0 bases, with 18 bases separating them. Per germline, CDR1 SGHRS and CDR2 YFSETQ. This CDR3 contains 18 residues. The CDR3 reads CASRYSGTGTSGANVLTF. CDR3 in DNA: TGCGCCAGCAGATATAGCGGGACAGGGACCTCTGGGGCCAACGTCCTGACTTTC.

The chain couples TRBV28 to TRBJ1-1, with 8 positions matching TRBD1. The ends lost 3 bases at V and 1 base at J; junction bases unmatched: 10. Germline values: CDR1 MDHEN, CDR2 SYDVKM. This CDR3 has 17 residues. CDR3 loop: CASSLLAVTGENTEAFF. CDR3 nucleotides: TGTGCCAGCAGTTTGCTCGCAGTGACAGGGGAGAACACTGAAGCTTTCTTT.

This clone showed up just once. The genes are TRBV6-5 and TRBJ1-5; TRBD1 matches at 11 bases. Germline trimming cut 7 bases from V and 5 bases from J; bases unmatched to any gene: 4. Germline CDR1 MNHEY, CDR2 SVGAGI. This CDR3 has 14 residues. The CDR3 protein is CASNPDRGHQPQHF. The CDR3 nucleotides read TGTGCCAGCAACCCGGACAGGGGGCATCAGCCCCAGCATTTT.

The chain recombines TRBV28 with TRBJ1-4; 8 nucleotides agree with TRBD1. From germline, CDR1 is MDHEN and CDR2 SYDVKM. The CDR3 extends over 16 amino acids. V dropped 4 bases and J dropped 8; count of bases not matched to a gene: 12. For the CDR3, the DNA is TGTGCCAGCAGTTCTCCCCGACAGGGGCTTCGCGAAAAACTGTTTTTT. Translating gives CASSSPRQGLREKLFF.

The rearrangement links TRBV18 to TRBJ1-1, with a possible D match to TRBD1 (6 bases). Trimming took 3 bases from V and 4 from J, leaving 18 bases between them. The germline V gene has CDR1 KGHSH and CDR2 LQKENI. The CDR3 is 16 amino acids. The DNA for the CDR3 is TGTGCCAGCTCACCCCGGGACACCGGTTCAGGCACTGAAGCTTTCTTT. It translates to CASSPRDTGSGTEAFF.

This sequence joins TRBV24-1 and TRBJ2-3; no clear D gene. Trimming pared 4 bases from V and 2 bases from J, leaving 12 bases between. The germline V gene encodes CDR1 KGHDR and CDR2 SFDVKD. CDR3 length: 15 amino acids. CDR3 coding DNA: TGTGCCACCAGTGAAACACTCGACATCACAGATACGCAGTATTTT. It translates to CATSETLDITDTQYF.

V gene TRBV23-1 combines with J gene TRBJ1-2, with a weak D call TRBD1 (6 bases). TRBV23-1 is an ORF; its function is uncertain. This CDR3 region has 18 residues. The V end lost 2 bases, the J end lost 4 bases, and 23 bases lay between the germline ends. This CDR3 reads CASSQAGGALQGGYGYTF. The CDR3 DNA follows: TGCGCCAGCAGTCAAGCGGGGGGCGCACTTCAAGGGGGCTATGGCTACACCTTC.

This chain uses TRBV6-5 with TRBJ1-2; D may be TRBD1 (6 bases). The CDR3 extends over 12 amino acids. The germline CDR1 and CDR2 sequences are MNHEY and SVGAGI. V was cut by 11 bases and J by 4 bases, with 14 bases left in between. For the CDR3, the DNA is TGTGCCGCCTTCCGGGGGGCCTATGGCTACACCTTC. It translates to CAAFRGAYGYTF.

The rearrangement uses TRBV10-3 and TRBJ2-5; D possibly corresponds to TRBD1 (6 bases). With 2 bases removed from V and 0 bases from J, the gap between germline ends came to 13 bases. This CDR3 spans 16 amino acids. The germline gives CDR1 ENHRY, CDR2 SYGVKD. The CDR3 DNA reads TGTGCCATCAGTGAGGTCAACAGGGCCCACCAAGAGACCCAGTACTTC. Its translation is CAISEVNRAHQETQYF.

This clone showed up just a few times. The rearrangement joins TRBV7-3 to TRBJ2-3; D perhaps matches TRBD1 (7 bases). This CDR3 spans 15 amino acids. V was cut by 5 bases and J by 2 bases, with 14 bases left in between. Germline V lookup: CDR1 SGHTA, CDR2 FQGTGA. The CDR3 DNA follows: TGTGCCAGCAGCAGGGCAGGGGGGTCCACAGATACGCAGTATTTT. Its translation: CASSRAGGSTDTQYF.

In its sample, this clone was seen a few times. CDR3 nucleotide sequence: TGCGCCAGCAGTGATCCCGGGACAGGGGGGCTGGATACGCAGTATTTT. Translation gives CASSDPGTGGLDTQYF. The chain has TRBV10-1 and TRBJ2-3, with 11 bases matching TRBD1. CDR1 is WNHNN and CDR2 is SYGVQD in the germline V gene (reference sequence). Trimming removed 3 bases from V and 6 bases from J; junction bases left unmatched: 8. CDR3 length: 16 amino acids.

The CDR3 DNA sequence: TGCAGCGTTGCTGGCAGCGTTAATGGCTACACCTTC. Its translation is CSVAGSVNGYTF. This chain uses TRBV29-1 with TRBJ1-2, with D uncertain. From germline, CDR1 is SQVTM and CDR2 ANQGSEA. The CDR3 covers 12 residues. V shed 4 bases and J shed 6 bases, with 12 bases lying between them.

This clone was recorded many times. CDR3 coding DNA: TGTGCCAGCAGCTTCTTAGCGGGCAACCAAGAGACCCAGTACTTC. Protein sequence: CASSFLAGNQETQYF. The chain uses TRBV5-4 and TRBJ2-5; the match to TRBD2 covers 7 bases. CDR1 and CDR2 (germline): SGHNT, YYREEE (reference sequence). V shed 2 bases, J shed 0 bases, and the junction held 4 bases outside the gene matches. This CDR3 has 15 amino acids. The complete variable domain, with remaining parts taken from reference TRBV5-4 and TRBJ2-5, reads ETGVTQSPTHLIKTRGQQVTLRCSSQSGHNTVSWYQQALGQGPQFIFQYYREEENGRGNFPPRFSGLQFPNYSSELNVNALELDDSALYLCASSFLAGNQETQYFGPGTRLLVL.

The chain combines TRBV10-3 with TRBJ2-7; TRBD1 agrees at 7 bases. The CDR3 length is 15 residues. The ends lost 0 bases at V and 5 bases at J; junction bases unmatched: 7. Per germline, CDR1 ENHRY and CDR2 SYGVKD. The CDR3 DNA sequence: TGTGCCATCAGTGAGTCGAGTTACAGGGGCGACGAGCAGTACGTC. Amino acid sequence: CAISESSYRGDEQYV.

This chain joins TRBV2 and TRBJ1-2; 10 bases are shared with TRBD1. V lost 5 bases to trimming and J lost 8 bases; unmatched junction nucleotides: 8. CDR1 and CDR2 from the germline V gene are SNHLY and FYNNEI. The CDR3 runs to 14 residues. CDR3 sequence: CASSKGQGIGGYTF. In DNA form, the CDR3 reads TGTGCCAGCAGTAAGGGACAGGGGATAGGAGGCTACACCTTC.

At least ten counts were recorded for this clone. This chain connects TRBV18 to TRBJ2-5, with 9 nucleotides matching TRBD2. Germline CDR1 reads KGHSH; CDR2 reads LQKENI. V dropped 0 bases and J dropped 5; count of bases not matched to a gene: 4. This CDR3 has 15 amino acids. Here the CDR3 DNA reads TGTGCCAGCTCACCACCAGCGGGGGGACAGGAGACCCAGTACTTC. It yields the protein CASSPPAGGQETQYF.

The rearrangement uses TRBV7-9 and TRBJ1-4; 7 positions agree with TRBD1. Trimming removed 5 bases from V and 7 bases from J; junction bases left unmatched: 10. The CDR3 contains 15 residues. Germline V gene sequence: CDR1 SEHNR, CDR2 FQNEAQ (reference sequence). CDR3 protein: CASSPSGGKGEKLFF. CDR3 bases: TGTGCCAGCAGCCCGTCAGGGGGAAAGGGTGAAAAACTGTTTTTT.

The rearrangement uses TRBV30 and TRBJ1-5, with TRBD1 matching over 7 bases. Germline V gives CDR1 GTSNPN, CDR2 SVGIG (reference sequence). V was pared by 2 bases and J by 5 bases, with 3 bases of the junction left unmatched. The CDR3 loop spans 13 amino acids. CDR3 in amino acids: CAWSSGGYQPQHF. The CDR3 bases are TGTGCCTGGAGTTCAGGGGGGTATCAGCCCCAGCATTTT. The complete variable domain, with remaining parts taken from reference TRBV30 and TRBJ1-5, reads SQTIHQWPATLVQPVGSPLSLECTVEGTSNPNLYWYRQAAGRGLQLLFYSVGIGQISSEVPQNLSASRPQDRQFILSSKKLLLSDSGFYLCAWSSGGYQPQHFGDGTRLSIL.

V is TRBV18 and J is TRBJ1-5, with 8 bases identical to TRBD1. The germline gives CDR1 KGHSH, CDR2 LQKENI. This CDR3 is 16 amino acids long. The V gene end was trimmed by 3 bases and the J gene end by 2 bases; junction bases not matched to a gene: 6. For the CDR3, the DNA is TGTGCCAGCTCACCCTCGCTGGACAGGGGCAATCAGCCCCAGCATTTT. Translation: CASSPSLDRGNQPQHF. Supplemented by reference TRBV18 and TRBJ1-5, the full variable domain reads NAGVMQNPRHLVRRRGQEARLRCSPMKGHSHVYWYRQLPEEGLKFMVYLQKENIIDESGMPKERFSAEFPKEGPSILRIQQVVRGDSAAYFCASSPSLDRGNQPQHFGDGTRLSIL.